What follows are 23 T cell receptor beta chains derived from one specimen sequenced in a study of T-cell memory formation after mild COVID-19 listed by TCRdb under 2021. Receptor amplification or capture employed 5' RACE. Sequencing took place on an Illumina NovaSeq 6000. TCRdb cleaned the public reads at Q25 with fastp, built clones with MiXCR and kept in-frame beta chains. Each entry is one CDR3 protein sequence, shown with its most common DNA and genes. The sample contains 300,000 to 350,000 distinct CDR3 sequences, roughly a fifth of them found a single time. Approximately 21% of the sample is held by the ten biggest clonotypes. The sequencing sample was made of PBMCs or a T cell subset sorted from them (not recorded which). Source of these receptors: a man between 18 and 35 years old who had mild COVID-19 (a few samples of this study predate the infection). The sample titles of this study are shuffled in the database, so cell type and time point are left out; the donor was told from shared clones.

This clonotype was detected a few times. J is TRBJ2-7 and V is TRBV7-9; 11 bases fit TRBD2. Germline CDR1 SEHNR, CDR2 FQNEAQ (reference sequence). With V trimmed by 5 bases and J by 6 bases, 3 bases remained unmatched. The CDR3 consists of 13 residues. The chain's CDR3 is CASSGSGGVEQYV. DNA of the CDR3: TGTGCCAGCAGCGGTAGCGGGGGGGTCGAGCAGTACGTC.

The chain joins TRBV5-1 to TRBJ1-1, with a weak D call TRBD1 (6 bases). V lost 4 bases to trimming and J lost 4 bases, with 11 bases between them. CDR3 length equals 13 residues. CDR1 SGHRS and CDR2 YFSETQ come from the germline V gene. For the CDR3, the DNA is TGCGCCAGCAGCAAGGGGGACGGCACTGAAGCTTTCTTT. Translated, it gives CASSKGDGTEAFF.

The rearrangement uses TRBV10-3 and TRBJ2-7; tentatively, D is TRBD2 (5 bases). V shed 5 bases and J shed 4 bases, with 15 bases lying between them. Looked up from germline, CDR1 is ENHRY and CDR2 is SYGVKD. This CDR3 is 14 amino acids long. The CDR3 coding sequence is TGTGCCATCAGTCGGGCTGCCGGGAAATACGAGCAGTACTTC. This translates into CAISRAAGKYEQYF.

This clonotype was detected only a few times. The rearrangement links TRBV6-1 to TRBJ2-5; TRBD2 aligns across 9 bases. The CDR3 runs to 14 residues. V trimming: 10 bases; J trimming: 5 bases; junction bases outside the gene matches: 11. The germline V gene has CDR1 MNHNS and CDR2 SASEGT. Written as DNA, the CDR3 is TGTGCCACTCATCCGGGACTAGCAGGGGAGACCCAGTACTTC. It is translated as CATHPGLAGETQYF.

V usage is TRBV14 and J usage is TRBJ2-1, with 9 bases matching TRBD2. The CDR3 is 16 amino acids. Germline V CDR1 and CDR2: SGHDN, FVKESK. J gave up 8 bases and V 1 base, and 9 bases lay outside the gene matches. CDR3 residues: CASSQGGWLAGYEQFF. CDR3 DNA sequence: TGTGCCAGCAGCCAAGGAGGATGGCTAGCGGGGTATGAGCAGTTCTTC.

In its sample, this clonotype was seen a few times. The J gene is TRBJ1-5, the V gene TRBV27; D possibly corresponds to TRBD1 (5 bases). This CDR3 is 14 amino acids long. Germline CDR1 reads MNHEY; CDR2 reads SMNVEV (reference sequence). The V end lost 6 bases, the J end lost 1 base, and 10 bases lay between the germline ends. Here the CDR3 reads CASRTGKSNQPQHF. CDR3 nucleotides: TGTGCCAGCAGAACAGGAAAGAGCAATCAGCCCCAGCATTTT.

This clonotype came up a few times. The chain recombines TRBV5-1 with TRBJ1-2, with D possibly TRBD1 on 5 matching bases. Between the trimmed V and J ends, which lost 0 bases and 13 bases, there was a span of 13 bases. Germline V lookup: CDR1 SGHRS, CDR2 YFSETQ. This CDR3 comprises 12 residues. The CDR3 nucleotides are TGCGCCAGCAGCTTGGACGTGCAGGGCCGCACCTTC. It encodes CASSLDVQGRTF.

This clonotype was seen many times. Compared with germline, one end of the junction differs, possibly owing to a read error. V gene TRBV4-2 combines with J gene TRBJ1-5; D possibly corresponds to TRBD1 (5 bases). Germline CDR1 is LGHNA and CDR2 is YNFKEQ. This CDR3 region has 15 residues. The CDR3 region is CASSQDRAGNQPQHF. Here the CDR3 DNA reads TGCGCCAGCAGCCAAGATAGGGCAGGGAATCAGCCCCAGCATTTT.

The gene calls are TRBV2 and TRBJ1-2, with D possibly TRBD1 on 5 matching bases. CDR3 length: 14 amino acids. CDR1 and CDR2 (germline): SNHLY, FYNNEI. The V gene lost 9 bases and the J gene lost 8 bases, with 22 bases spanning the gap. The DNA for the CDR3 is TGTGCCAGAGGGACGGCAGGGAGTTTCGGGGGCTACACCTTC. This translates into CARGTAGSFGGYTF.

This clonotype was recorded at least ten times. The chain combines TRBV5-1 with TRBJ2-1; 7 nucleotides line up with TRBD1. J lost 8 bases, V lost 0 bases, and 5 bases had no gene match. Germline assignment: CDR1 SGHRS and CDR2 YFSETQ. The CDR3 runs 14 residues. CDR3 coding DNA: TGCGCCAGCAGCTTGGAGGGGGCCCCCGATGAGCAGTTCTTC. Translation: CASSLEGAPDEQFF.

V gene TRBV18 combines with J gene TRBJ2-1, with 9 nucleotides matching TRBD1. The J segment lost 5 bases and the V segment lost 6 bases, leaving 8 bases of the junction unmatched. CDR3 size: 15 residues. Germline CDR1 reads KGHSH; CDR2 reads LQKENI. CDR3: CASSPGQGLDNEQFF. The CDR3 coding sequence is TGTGCCAGCTCCCCGGGACAGGGTTTAGACAATGAGCAGTTCTTC. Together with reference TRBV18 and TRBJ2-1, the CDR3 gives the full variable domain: NAGVMQNPRHLVRRRGQEARLRCSPMKGHSHVYWYRQLPEEGLKFMVYLQKENIIDESGMPKERFSAEFPKEGPSILRIQQVVRGDSAAYFCASSPGQGLDNEQFFGPGTRLTVL.

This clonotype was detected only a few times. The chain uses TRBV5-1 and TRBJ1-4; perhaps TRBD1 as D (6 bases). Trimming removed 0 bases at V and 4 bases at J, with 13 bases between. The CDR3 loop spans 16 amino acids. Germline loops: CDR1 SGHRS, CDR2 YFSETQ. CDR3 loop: CASSLVGAGRNEKLFF. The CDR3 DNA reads TGCGCCAGCAGCTTGGTGGGGGCTGGTCGTAATGAAAAACTGTTTTTT.

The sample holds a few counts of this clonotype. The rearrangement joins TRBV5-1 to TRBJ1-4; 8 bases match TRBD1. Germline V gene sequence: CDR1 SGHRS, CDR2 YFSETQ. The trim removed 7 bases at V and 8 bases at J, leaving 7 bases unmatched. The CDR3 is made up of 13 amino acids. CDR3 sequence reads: CASSQGAEEKLFF. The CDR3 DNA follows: TGCGCCAGCTCCCAGGGGGCAGAAGAAAAACTGTTTTTT.

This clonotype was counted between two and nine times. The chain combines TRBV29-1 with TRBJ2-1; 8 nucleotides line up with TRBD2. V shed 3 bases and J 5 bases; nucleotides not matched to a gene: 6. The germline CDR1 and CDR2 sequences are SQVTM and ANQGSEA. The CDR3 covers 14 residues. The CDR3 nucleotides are TGCAGCGTTGAGGCCCTTAGCGGGAACAATGAGCAGTTCTTC. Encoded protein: CSVEALSGNNEQFF.

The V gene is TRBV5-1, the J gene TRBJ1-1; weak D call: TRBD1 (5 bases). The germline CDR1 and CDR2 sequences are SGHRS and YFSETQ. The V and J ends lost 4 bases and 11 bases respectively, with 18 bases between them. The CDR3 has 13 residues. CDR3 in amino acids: CASSDTGPETAFF. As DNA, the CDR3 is TGCGCCAGCAGCGATACGGGGCCCGAAACGGCTTTCTTT. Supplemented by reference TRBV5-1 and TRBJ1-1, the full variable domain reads KAGVTQTPRYLIKTRGQQVTLSCSPISGHRSVSWYQQTPGQGLQFLFEYFSETQRNKGNFPGRFSGRQFSNSRSEMNVSTLELGDSALYLCASSDTGPETAFFGQGTRLTVV.

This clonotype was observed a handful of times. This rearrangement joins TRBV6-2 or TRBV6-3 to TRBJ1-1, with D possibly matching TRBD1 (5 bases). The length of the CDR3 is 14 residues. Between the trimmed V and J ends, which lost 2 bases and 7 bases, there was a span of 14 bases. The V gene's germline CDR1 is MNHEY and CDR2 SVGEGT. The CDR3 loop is CASSYGPGLGEAFF. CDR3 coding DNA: TGTGCCAGCAGTTACGGTCCAGGGCTAGGTGAAGCTTTCTTT.

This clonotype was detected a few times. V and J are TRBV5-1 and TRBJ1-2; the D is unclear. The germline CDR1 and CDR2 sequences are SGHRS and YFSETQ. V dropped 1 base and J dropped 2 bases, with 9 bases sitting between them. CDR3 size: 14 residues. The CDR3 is CASSLTGRNYGYTF. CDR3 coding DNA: TGCGCCAGCAGCTTGACGGGTCGAAACTATGGCTACACCTTC.

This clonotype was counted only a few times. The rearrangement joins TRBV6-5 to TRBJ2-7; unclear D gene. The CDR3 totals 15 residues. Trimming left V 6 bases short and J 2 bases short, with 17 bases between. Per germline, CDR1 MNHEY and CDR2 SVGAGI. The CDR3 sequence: CASSLQGAATYEQYF. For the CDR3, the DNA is TGTGCCAGCAGCCTACAAGGAGCAGCAACCTACGAGCAGTACTTC.

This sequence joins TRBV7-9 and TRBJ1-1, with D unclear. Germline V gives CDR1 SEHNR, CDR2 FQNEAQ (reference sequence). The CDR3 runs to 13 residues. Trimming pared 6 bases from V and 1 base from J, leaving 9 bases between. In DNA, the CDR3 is TGTGCCAGCAGGGAAGCCAGGAACACTGAAGCTTTCTTT. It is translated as CASREARNTEAFF.

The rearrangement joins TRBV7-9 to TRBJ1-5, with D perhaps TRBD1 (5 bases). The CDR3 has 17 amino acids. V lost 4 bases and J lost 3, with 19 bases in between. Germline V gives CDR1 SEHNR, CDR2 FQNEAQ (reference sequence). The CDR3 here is CASSSSIWGDSNQPQHF. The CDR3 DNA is TGTGCCAGCAGCTCGAGTATTTGGGGGGACTCCAATCAGCCCCAGCATTTT. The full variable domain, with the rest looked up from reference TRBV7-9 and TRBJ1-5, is DTGVSQNPRHKITKRGQNVTFRCDPISEHNRLYWYRQTLGQGPEFLTYFQNEAQLEKSRLLSDRFSAERPKGSFSTLEIQRTEQGDSAMYLCASSSSIWGDSNQPQHFGDGTRLSIL.

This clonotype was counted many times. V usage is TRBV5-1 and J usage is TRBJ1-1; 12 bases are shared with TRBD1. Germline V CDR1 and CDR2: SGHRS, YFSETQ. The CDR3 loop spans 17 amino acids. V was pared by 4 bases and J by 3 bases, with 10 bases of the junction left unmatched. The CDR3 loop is CASSPVGTGGAYTEAFF. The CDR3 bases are TGCGCCAGCAGCCCGGTGGGGACAGGGGGCGCGTACACTGAAGCTTTCTTT.

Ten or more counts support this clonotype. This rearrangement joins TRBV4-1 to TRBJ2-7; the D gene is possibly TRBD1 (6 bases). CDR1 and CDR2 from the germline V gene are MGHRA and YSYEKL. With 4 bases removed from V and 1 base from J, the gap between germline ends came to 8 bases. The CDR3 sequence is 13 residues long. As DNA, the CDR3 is TGCGCCAGCAGCCCACAGGGTTCCTACGAGCAGTACTTC. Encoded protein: CASSPQGSYEQYF.

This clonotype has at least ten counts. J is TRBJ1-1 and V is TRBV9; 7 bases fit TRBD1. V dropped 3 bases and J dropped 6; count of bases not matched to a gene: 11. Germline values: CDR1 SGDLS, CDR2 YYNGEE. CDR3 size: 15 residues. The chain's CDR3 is CASSAKGGGSSEAFF. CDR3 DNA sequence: TGTGCCAGCAGCGCGAAGGGAGGGGGCTCGTCTGAAGCTTTCTTT.